The T cell receptor (beta chain) under discussion was sequenced for a study of control samples from healthy donors and cancer patients. Here immunoSEQ multiplex PCR was the method, and the copy in TCRdb shows in-frame clones only, minus some. The sample has over 150,000 clones; less than 95% are singletons. The CDR3 spans 15 residues. The V end lost 4 bases, the J end lost 1 base, and 14 bases lay between the germline ends. The germline gives CDR1 SGHRS, CDR2 YFSETQ. This clonotype was obtained from a man aged 55 to 70 with colorectal cancer. This chain connects TRBV5-1 to TRBJ1-1, with D hard to call. The specimen was PBMCs. The CDR3 is CASSLSRYTNTEAFF. The DNA for the CDR3 is TGCGCCAGCAGCCTGAGCAGGTATACGAACACTGAAGCTTTCTTT.